The clone carrying this T cell receptor (beta chain) was detected only once. The antigen remains unidentified. V was clipped by 3 bases and J by 2 bases; unmatched bases: 4. The CDR3 extends over 15 amino acids. CDR1 is SGDLS and CDR2 is YYNGEE in the germline V gene. This specimen comes from a study of STAT5B mutations in CD4+ large granular lymphocyte leukemia. Regarding the study as a whole: Top patient clones used TRBV06 genes more often: 8/27 versus 2/35 in controls. Without putative leukemic clones, patient CD4-sorted repertoires remained more clonal than healthy CD4+ repertoires.

The survey-level immunoSEQ assay was used. The data were produced by immunoSEQ multiplex PCR, yet TCRdb's version contains in-frame clones alone and is incomplete. The sample has about 31,000 clones; around three quarters are singletons. Specimen: CD4+ T cells from blood buffy coats. The TCR sequence derives from a human donor in good health. J is TRBJ2-2 and V is TRBV9; 7 bases map to TRBD1. This CDR3 is CASSARQGNTGELFF. The CDR3 bases are TGTGCCAGCAGCGCCCGACAGGGAAACACCGGGGAGCTGTTTTTT.